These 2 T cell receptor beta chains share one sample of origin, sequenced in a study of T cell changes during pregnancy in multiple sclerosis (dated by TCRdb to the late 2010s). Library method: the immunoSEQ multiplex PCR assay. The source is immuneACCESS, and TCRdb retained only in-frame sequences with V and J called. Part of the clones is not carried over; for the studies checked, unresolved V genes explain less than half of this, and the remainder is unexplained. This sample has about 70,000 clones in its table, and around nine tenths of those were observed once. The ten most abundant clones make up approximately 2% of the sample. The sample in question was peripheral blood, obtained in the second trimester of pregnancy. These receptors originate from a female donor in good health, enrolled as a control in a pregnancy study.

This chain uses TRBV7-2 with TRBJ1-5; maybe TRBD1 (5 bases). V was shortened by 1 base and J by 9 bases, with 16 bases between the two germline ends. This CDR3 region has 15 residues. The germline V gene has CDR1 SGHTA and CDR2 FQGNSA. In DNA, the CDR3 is TGTGCCAGCAGCTTAGGGGGCCAGGGCCAGAGGCCCCAGCATTTT. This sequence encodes CASSLGGQGQRPQHF.

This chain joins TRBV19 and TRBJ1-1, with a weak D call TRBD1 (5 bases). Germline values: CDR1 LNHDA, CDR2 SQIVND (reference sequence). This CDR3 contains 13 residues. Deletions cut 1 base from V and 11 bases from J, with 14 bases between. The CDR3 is CASSIGGGAGAFF. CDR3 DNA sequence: TGTGCCAGTAGTATAGGAGGCGGGGCTGGTGCTTTCTTT.